This is a list of T cell receptor beta chains from one sample in a study of T cells after yellow fever vaccination. TCRdb independently ran MiXCR on the 5' RACE reads; one entry per CDR3 protein. The table shows about 510,000 distinct CDR3 sequences, with roughly a fifth occurring only once. Source: PBMCs, taken more than 20 days after the first yellow fever vaccination. Every receptor here comes from a man in his late teens or twenties who received the YFV17D yellow fever vaccine. Each CDR3 is given with its conserved first and last residue. D genes are given only for firm matches. Part of the rows lack a size; the others show once, few, many or a class for expanded clones.

J gene,clone size,D gene,V gene,CDR3 protein,CDR3 DNA
TRBJ2-4,few,TRBD2,TRBV12-3/TRBV12-4,CASSSLTSGHIQYF,TGTGCCAGCAGTTCCCTAACTAGCGGTCACATTCAGTACTTC
TRBJ1-1,NA,TRBD1,TRBV5-1,CASSSSGTENTEAFF,TGCGCCAGCAGCTCATCCGGGACAGAGAACACTGAAGCTTTCTTT
TRBJ1-2,NA,NA,TRBV6-9,CASSLLKPNGYTF,TGTGCCAGCAGTTTATTAAAACCGAATGGCTACACCTTC
TRBJ2-5,NA,TRBD1,TRBV20-1,CSATGGRETQYF,TGCAGTGCTACAGGGGGCCGGGAGACCCAGTACTTC
TRBJ2-1,NA,NA,TRBV5-6,CASSIGVPEQFF,TGTGCCAGCAGCATAGGGGTTCCTGAGCAGTTCTTC
TRBJ2-3,few,NA,TRBV7-3,CASSLGTLFPTVTDTQYF,TGTGCCAGCAGCCTAGGAACCCTTTTCCCCACCGTCACAGATACGCAGTATTTT
TRBJ2-1,NA,NA,TRBV20-1,CSASVLARHDEQFF,TGCAGTGCTAGTGTCCTAGCGCGTCACGATGAGCAGTTCTTC
TRBJ2-5,NA,TRBD2,TRBV3-1,CASSPHALAMETQYF,TGTGCCAGCAGCCCCCACGCACTAGCGATGGAGACCCAGTACTTC
TRBJ2-2,NA,TRBD1,TRBV7-9,CASSPPSGQGIGELFF,TGTGCCAGCAGCCCCCCGTCGGGACAGGGGATCGGGGAGCTGTTTTTT
TRBJ2-3,NA,NA,TRBV20-1,CSARDTGLSTDTQYF,TGCAGTGCCCGGGATACAGGCCTCAGCACAGATACGCAGTATTTT
TRBJ2-2,NA,TRBD2,TRBV7-8,CASTPRGGGTNGELFF,TGTGCCAGCACCCCCCGCGGGGGGGGCACGAACGGGGAGCTGTTTTTT
TRBJ2-2,NA,TRBD1,TRBV30,CAWGPLDRAQGLFF,TGTGCCTGGGGCCCCCTAGACAGGGCCCAGGGCCTGTTTTTT
TRBJ2-1,NA,NA,TRBV5-4,CASSSGALSYNEQFF,TGTGCCAGCAGCTCCGGAGCTTTATCCTACAATGAGCAGTTCTTC
TRBJ2-2,few,TRBD2,TRBV13,CASSRGLAGLINTGELFF,TGTGCCAGCAGCAGGGGACTAGCGGGGCTGATTAACACCGGGGAGCTGTTTTTT
TRBJ2-5,NA,NA,TRBV6-2/TRBV6-3,CASSHPYGTQYF,TGTGCCAGCAGCCACCCGTATGGGACCCAGTACTTC
TRBJ1-2,few,NA,TRBV7-3,CASSWPGEFHGYTF,TGTGCCAGCAGCTGGCCAGGGGAGTTCCATGGCTACACCTTC
TRBJ1-1,NA,NA,TRBV6-2/TRBV6-3,CASSYHRVGTEAFF,TGTGCCAGCAGTTACCACAGGGTGGGTACTGAAGCTTTCTTT
TRBJ1-2,NA,TRBD1,TRBV4-3,CASSQVGFQGANGYTF,TGCGCCAGCAGCCAAGTCGGGTTCCAGGGGGCCAACGGCTACACCTTC
TRBJ2-7,NA,NA,TRBV20-1,CSAKDSSYEQYF,TGCAGTGCTAAGGACAGCTCCTACGAGCAGTACTTC
TRBJ1-4,NA,NA,TRBV18,CASSRHHGEKLFF,TGTGCCAGCTCACGGCATCATGGTGAAAAACTGTTTTTT
TRBJ1-1,NA,NA,TRBV10-3,CAVRGGDTEAFF,TGTGCCGTCAGGGGAGGGGACACTGAAGCTTTCTTT
TRBJ1-1,NA,NA,TRBV6-5,CASSSTWTEAFF,TGTGCCAGCAGTTCTACATGGACCGAAGCTTTCTTT
TRBJ2-2,many,NA,TRBV7-9,CASSLGPGELFF,TGTGCCAGCAGCTTAGGCCCCGGGGAGCTGTTTTTT
TRBJ2-1,few,TRBD2,TRBV11-2,CASSRLGSGGAGGNEQFF,TGTGCCAGCAGCCGCCTTGGTAGCGGGGGGGCAGGGGGCAATGAGCAGTTCTTC
TRBJ2-5,NA,TRBD2,TRBV15,CATSRVGGWETQYF,TGTGCCACCAGCAGAGTCGGGGGGTGGGAGACCCAGTACTTC
TRBJ2-3,few,NA,TRBV4-1,CASSQAPPDGPRKGYVRDTQYF,TGCGCCAGCAGCCAAGCCCCACCGGATGGGCCCAGGAAGGGGTATGTGCGGGATACGCAGTATTTT
TRBJ1-2,few,NA,TRBV19,CASSIRGYGYTF,TGTGCCAGTAGTATCCGGGGATATGGCTACACCTTC
TRBJ1-3,few,NA,TRBV2,CASEGSVVSGNTIYF,TGTGCCAGCGAGGGTTCAGTTGTCTCTGGAAACACCATATATTTT
TRBJ2-2,NA,NA,TRBV4-2,CASSKLSGTANTGELFF,TGTGCCAGCAGTAAACTTTCAGGGACTGCGAACACCGGGGAGCTGTTTTTT
TRBJ2-1,NA,NA,TRBV4-2,CASSQDSAVCSYNEQFF,TGTGCCAGCAGCCAAGATTCCGCTGTCTGCTCCTACAATGAGCAGTTCTTC
TRBJ2-3,NA,TRBD2,TRBV18,CASSFPSGDTQYF,TGTGCCAGCTCGTTTCCTAGCGGAGATACGCAGTATTTT
TRBJ2-5,NA,NA,TRBV12-3/TRBV12-4,CASSFQRRVETQYF,TGTGCCAGCAGTTTCCAGAGGAGAGTTGAGACCCAGTACTTC
TRBJ2-3,NA,NA,TRBV11-2,CASSFKAADTQYF,TGTGCCAGCAGCTTCAAGGCGGCAGATACGCAGTATTTT
TRBJ1-1,NA,NA,TRBV10-2,CATKSGTAPNTEAFF,TGCGCCACCAAATCCGGGACGGCCCCAAACACTGAAGCTTTCTTT
TRBJ2-7,NA,NA,TRBV20-1,CSARGGLAYEQYF,TGCAGTGCTAGAGGAGGGTTGGCCTACGAGCAGTACTTC
TRBJ2-3,NA,TRBD1,TRBV20-1,CSAPRWTGATGDTQYF,TGCAGTGCTCCCCGTTGGACAGGAGCCACGGGAGATACGCAGTATTTT
TRBJ2-2,many,NA,TRBV18,CASFTYTGELFF,TGTGCCAGCTTCACTTACACCGGGGAGCTGTTTTTT